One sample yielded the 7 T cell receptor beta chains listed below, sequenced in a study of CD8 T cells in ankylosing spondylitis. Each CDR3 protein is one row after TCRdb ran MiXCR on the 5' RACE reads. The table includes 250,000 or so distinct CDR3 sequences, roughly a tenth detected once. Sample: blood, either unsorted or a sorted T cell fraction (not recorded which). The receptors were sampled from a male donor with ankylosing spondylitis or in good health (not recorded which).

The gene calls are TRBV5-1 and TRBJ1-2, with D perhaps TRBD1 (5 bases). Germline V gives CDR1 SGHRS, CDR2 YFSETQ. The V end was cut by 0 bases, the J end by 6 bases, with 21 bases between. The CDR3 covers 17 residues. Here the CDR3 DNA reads TGCGCCAGCAGCTTGGGCCGTGGGGACCCAATAACTAATGGCTACACCTTC. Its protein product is CASSLGRGDPITNGYTF.

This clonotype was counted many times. The CDR3 region has the DNA TGCAGCACATCCCGCACAGATACGCAGTATTTT. Residues: CSTSRTDTQYF. The rearrangement joins TRBV29-1 to TRBJ2-3; D gene uncertain. CDR3 length: 11 amino acids. The V and J ends lost 8 bases and 1 base respectively, with 7 bases between them. CDR1 and CDR2 from the germline V gene are SQVTM and ANQGSEA.

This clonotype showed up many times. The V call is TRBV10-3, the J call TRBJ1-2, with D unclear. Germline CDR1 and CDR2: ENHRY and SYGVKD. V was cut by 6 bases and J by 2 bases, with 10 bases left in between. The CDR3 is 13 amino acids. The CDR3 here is CAISQSLNYGYTF. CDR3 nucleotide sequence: TGTGCCATCAGCCAGTCCTTAAACTATGGCTACACCTTC.

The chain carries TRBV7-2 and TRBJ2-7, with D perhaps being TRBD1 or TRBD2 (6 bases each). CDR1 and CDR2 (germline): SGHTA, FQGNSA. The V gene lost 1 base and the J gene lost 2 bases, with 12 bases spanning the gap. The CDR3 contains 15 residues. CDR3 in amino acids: CASSLGGGLAYEQYF. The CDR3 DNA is TGTGCCAGCAGCTTAGGAGGGGGACTCGCCTACGAGCAGTACTTC.

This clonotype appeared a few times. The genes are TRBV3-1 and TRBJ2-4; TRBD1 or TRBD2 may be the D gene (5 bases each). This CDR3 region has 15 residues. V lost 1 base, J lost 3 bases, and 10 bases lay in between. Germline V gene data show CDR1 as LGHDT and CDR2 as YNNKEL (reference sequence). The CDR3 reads CASSQGGANKNIQYF. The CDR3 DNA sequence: TGTGCCAGCAGCCAAGGAGGGGCAAACAAAAACATTCAGTACTTC.

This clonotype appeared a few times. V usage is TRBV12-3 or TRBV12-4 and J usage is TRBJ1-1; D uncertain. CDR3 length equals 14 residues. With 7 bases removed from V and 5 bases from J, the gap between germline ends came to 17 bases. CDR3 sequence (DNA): TGTGCCAGCACCGGGGTCCAGAAGGCGACTGAAGCTTTCTTT. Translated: CASTGVQKATEAFF.

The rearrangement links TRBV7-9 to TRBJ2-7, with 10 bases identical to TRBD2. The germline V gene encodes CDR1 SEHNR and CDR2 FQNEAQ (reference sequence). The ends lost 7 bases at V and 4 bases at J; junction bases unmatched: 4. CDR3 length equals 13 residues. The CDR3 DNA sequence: TGTGCCAGCACAGGGACTAGCGCGTACGAGCAGTACTTC. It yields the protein CASTGTSAYEQYF.